Shown below are 16 T cell receptor beta chains from a single sample sequenced in a study of vaccination and CD4 T cells after COVID-19 (dated by TCRdb to about 2022). Libraries were made using PCR. Sequencing was performed on an Illumina iSeq 100. DNA from cultured CD4+ T cells was subjected to TCR sequencing with the Oncomine TCR Beta short-read assay at the Johns Hopkins FTIC core. TCRdb reprocessing: public reads trimmed at Q25 with fastp, clones called with MiXCR, in-frame beta chains kept. Each record represents a unique CDR3 protein, reported with the most common genes and DNA among its rows. The sample contains about 25,000 distinct CDR3 sequences, about 46% of them found a single time. Approximately 7.6% of the sample comes from the top ten. Sample treatment or condition, as interpreted from the label and publication: roughly nine-day PBMC culture with coronavirus spike peptide pools or control peptides (ViraFEST assay).

These TCRs' antigens remain unknown. Source material: CD4+ T cells from blood, cultured in vitro. Source of these receptors: a human donor who had recovered from COVID-19.

DNA for the CDR3: TGTGCCAGTAGGCTACAGGCAGGCTCCTACGAGCAGTACTTC. The encoded protein is CASRLQAGSYEQYF. The J gene is TRBJ2-7, the V gene TRBV19; D perhaps matches TRBD1 (5 bases). Germline CDR1 and CDR2: LNHDA and SQIVND (reference sequence). The V and J ends lost 6 bases and 0 bases respectively, with 12 bases between them. The CDR3 consists of 14 residues.

Only a few counts were recorded for this clonotype. V and J are TRBV20-1 and TRBJ1-1; perhaps TRBD1 as D (6 bases). Germline values: CDR1 DFQATT, CDR2 SNEGSKA (reference sequence). The CDR3 contains 11 residues. V shed 2 bases and J shed 6 bases, with 7 bases lying between them. The CDR3 bases are TGCAGTGCTAGAAGGGGGGCTGAAGCTTTCTTT. As protein: CSARRGAEAFF.

The V call is TRBV11-2, the J call TRBJ2-3; 8 positions match TRBD2. Germline loops: CDR1 SGHAT, CDR2 FQNNGV. V shed 1 base, J shed 2 bases, and the junction held 5 bases outside the gene matches. The CDR3 spans 16 residues. CDR3 sequence reads: CASSLGFGRATDTQYF. CDR3 nucleotides: TGTGCCAGCAGCTTAGGATTCGGGAGGGCCACAGATACGCAGTATTTT.

This clonotype was seen more than once but under ten times. This rearrangement joins TRBV28 to TRBJ1-5; the D is unclear. The germline V gene encodes CDR1 MDHEN and CDR2 SYDVKM. Trimming cost V 5 bases and J 6 bases, with 17 bases left between them. The CDR3 is 15 residues long. CDR3: CASSNHEATGQPQHF. The DNA for the CDR3 is TGTGCCAGCAGTAACCACGAGGCTACGGGTCAGCCCCAGCATTTT.

V is TRBV27 and J is TRBJ1-2; D uncertain. This CDR3 is built from 13 residues. Germline V CDR1 and CDR2: MNHEY, SMNVEV (reference sequence). Trimming removed 3 bases at V and 2 bases at J, with 7 bases between. The CDR3 nucleotides are TGTGCCAGCAGTTTTAAACGGAACTATGGCTACACCTTC. Protein sequence: CASSFKRNYGYTF.

This clonotype was counted between two and nine times. J is TRBJ1-5 and V is TRBV2; D not certain. CDR1 is SNHLY, CDR2 FYNNEI, per germline. This CDR3 spans 14 amino acids. Trimming left V 4 bases short and J 0 bases short, with 7 bases between. The CDR3 region is CASSGYSSNQPQHF. In DNA, the CDR3 is TGTGCCAGCAGTGGATACAGTAGCAATCAGCCCCAGCATTTT.

Written as DNA, the CDR3 is TGTGCCACCAGCCCCTCCTCCGGGAGGGCCTACAATGAGCAGTTCTTC. Amino acid sequence: CATSPSSGRAYNEQFF. The rearrangement links TRBV24-1 to TRBJ2-1; 8 nucleotides line up with TRBD2. The V gene end was trimmed by 7 bases and the J gene end by 2 bases; junction bases not matched to a gene: 9. The CDR3 spans 16 residues. Germline V gene data show CDR1 as KGHDR and CDR2 as SFDVKD.

This chain connects TRBV6-5 to TRBJ2-7; 7 bases match TRBD1. Germline CDR1 MNHEY, CDR2 SVGAGI. Losses at the gene ends were 0 bases for V and 3 bases for J; bases not matched to a gene: 8. The CDR3 is 16 residues long. CDR3 DNA: TGTGCCAGCAGTTACTCGCTTGGGCAGGGGGTCTACGAGCAGTACTTC. Its protein product is CASSYSLGQGVYEQYF.

There are a few counts of this clonotype. The chain couples TRBV6-1 to TRBJ1-1; TRBD1 is a possible D gene (5 bases). V lost 0 bases, J lost 4 bases, and 9 bases lay in between. Germline CDR1 and CDR2: MNHNS and SASEGT. The CDR3 is made up of 14 amino acids. This CDR3 is CASSEAGGVTEAFF. The DNA of the CDR3 is TGTGCCAGCAGTGAAGCGGGGGGAGTCACTGAAGCTTTCTTT.

The chain uses TRBV6-5 and TRBJ2-5, with a possible D match to TRBD2 (7 bases). CDR1 is MNHEY, CDR2 SVGAGI, per germline. The CDR3 consists of 15 residues. Trimming removed 0 bases from V and 7 bases from J, with 15 bases in between. Here the CDR3 reads CASSYSAGAGGTQYF. DNA of the CDR3: TGTGCCAGCAGTTACTCTGCGGGGGCTGGGGGGACCCAGTACTTC.

The chain links TRBV7-6 to TRBJ2-7, with D perhaps matching TRBD1 (6 bases). Trimming pared 5 bases from V and 0 bases from J, leaving 11 bases between. The CDR3 has 14 amino acids. The germline CDR1 and CDR2 sequences are SGHVS and FNYEAQ. The CDR3: CASSRTADSYEQYF. The CDR3 coding sequence is TGTGCCAGCAGCAGGACAGCCGACTCCTACGAGCAGTACTTC.

The rearrangement links TRBV30 to TRBJ2-3; D gene unclear. V was pared by 0 bases and J by 3 bases, with 7 bases between. Germline CDR1 GTSNPN, CDR2 SVGIG (reference sequence). The CDR3 contains 13 residues. The CDR3 spells CAWSVLGTDTQYF. Here the CDR3 DNA reads TGTGCCTGGAGTGTACTGGGGACAGATACGCAGTATTTT.

There are a few counts of this clonotype. The rearrangement joins TRBV7-2 to TRBJ1-1, with 9 bases matching TRBD1. CDR1 is SGHTA, CDR2 FQGNSA, per germline. The CDR3 sequence is 19 residues long. Trimming removed 3 bases from V and 0 bases from J; junction bases left unmatched: 14. The chain's CDR3 is CASSLTGGTGRAMNTEAFF. The CDR3 bases are TGTGCCAGCAGCTTGACGGGGGGGACAGGGCGCGCAATGAACACTGAAGCTTTCTTT.

As for this clonotype: A far larger clone lies a single base away; this is likely a read error. Since no conserved phenylalanine or tryptophan closes the CDR3, a read error is the likely cause. The chain is built from TRBV7-2 and TRBJ2-7; TRBD2 aligns across 7 bases. Per germline, CDR1 SGHTA and CDR2 FQGNSA. The CDR3 length is 15 residues. The DNA for the CDR3 is TGTGCCAGCAGTTTAGGGCGGGGGAGATCCTACGAGCAGTACCTC. This codes for CASSLGRGRSYEQYL.

This sequence joins TRBV6-1 and TRBJ2-6; D unclear. Germline V gene sequence: CDR1 MNHNS, CDR2 SASEGT. The V and J ends lost 5 bases and 0 bases respectively, with 11 bases between them. The CDR3 spans 16 residues. This CDR3 reads CASSRTASSGANVLTF. CDR3 sequence (DNA): TGTGCCAGCAGTCGTACAGCTAGCTCTGGGGCCAACGTCCTGACTTTC.

The V call is TRBV18, the J call TRBJ2-3; D uncertain. The CDR3 is made up of 15 amino acids. Germline CDR1 reads KGHSH; CDR2 reads LQKENI. Trimming shortened V by 2 bases and J by 4 bases, and 13 bases separated the two germline ends. Written as DNA, the CDR3 is TGTGCCAGCTCACCAGGCAATACAGATTCAGATACGCAGTATTTT. As protein: CASSPGNTDSDTQYF.